Below, 30 T cell receptor gamma chains from the same sample are listed, as sequenced in a study of γδ T cells in repeated Plasmodium falciparum infection (dated by TCRdb to the early 2020s). To prepare the library, multiplex PCR was applied. For sequencing, an Illumina MiSeq was employed. The public reads were reprocessed by TCRdb using CATT, and rows of matching DNA were later combined. Counted in this sample were 25,000 to 35,000 gamma-chain clones; almost 1.5% of them appeared once. The ten largest make up roughly a fifth of the sample. For bulk TCR repertoire analysis, Vgamma9/Vdelta2+ and Vdelta2-negative gammadelta T cell populations were isolated by flow sorting from peripheral blood mononuclear cells. The material sequenced was gamma-delta T cells from blood. These receptors were obtained from a pool of human donors (malaria-infected and uninfected, not separated).

This clone was counted only a few times. A read error likely explains this, since a far larger clone differs by one base. Within the sample, other DNA sequences also encode this same CDR3. The V gene is given as TRGV8, and no J gene call is available. Per the germline V gene, CDR1 is VENAVY and CDR2 is YDSYNSRV. This CDR3 region has 12 residues. CDR3 DNA sequence: TGTGCCACCTGGGATAGGCCGTGGAAGAAACTCTTC. It encodes CATWDRPWKKLF.

This clone was seen many times. A read error may be the cause here, since a much bigger clone is one base away. The chain links TRGV4 to TRGJ1 or TRGJ2. The CDR3 totals 13 residues. CDR1 and CDR2 (germline): EGSTGY, YDSYTSSV. V shed 2 bases, J shed 3 bases, and the junction held 4 bases outside the gene matches. CDR3 bases: TGTGCCACCTGGGATGCCTGTTATTATAAGAAACTCTTT. Its translation is CATWDACYYKKLF.

Ten or more counts support this clone. The TCRdb record carries a much larger clone's protein, which differs from this DNA's translation at residue 13; a read error is the likely cause, and the protein listed here is the DNA translation. This rearrangement joins TRGV9 to TRGJP. TCRdb records no J gene; here it was assigned by comparing the DNA to germline. The length of the CDR3 is 17 residues. Germline loops: CDR1 GITISATS, CDR2 ISYDGTV (reference sequence). CDR3 loop: CALWEAKQELGKEIKVF. CDR3 DNA: TGTGCCTTGTGGGAGGCAAAACAAGAGTTGGGCAAAGAAATCAAGGTATTT.

This clone was counted ten times or more. The rearrangement joins TRGV4 to TRGJ1 or TRGJ2. This CDR3 has 14 amino acids. CDR1 and CDR2 from the germline V gene are EGSTGY and YDSYTSSV. After removal of 0 bases from V and 6 bases from J, the junction contained 8 bases not matched to a gene. CDR3 sequence (DNA): TGTGCCACCTGGGATGGGCCGGGGTTTTATAAGAAACTCTTT. It translates to CATWDGPGFYKKLF.

Many counts were recorded for this clone. The genes are TRGV8 and TRGJ1 or TRGJ2. This CDR3 is 12 amino acids long. Germline V CDR1 and CDR2: VENAVY, YDSYNSRV. The V segment lost 5 bases and the J segment 3 bases; nucleotides outside the gene matches: 4. The CDR3 region has the DNA TGTGCCACCTGGGGCGCTTATTATAAGAAACTCTTT. This sequence encodes CATWGAYYKKLF.

The sample holds many counts of this clone. The chain links TRGV9 to TRGJ1 or TRGJ2. This CDR3 is built from 11 residues. V lost 2 bases to trimming and J lost 9 bases; unmatched junction nucleotides: 4. Germline-derived CDR1 and CDR2 are GITISATS and ISYDGTV (reference sequence). The CDR3 bases are TGTGCCTTGTGGGAGGGAGTTAAGAAACTCTTT. This gives the protein CALWEGVKKLF.

On this clone: A far larger clone is one base from this, pointing to a likely read error. The V gene reported is TRGV9; the J gene is uncalled. The CDR3 is made up of 12 amino acids. Germline assignment: CDR1 GITISATS and CDR2 ISYDGTV (reference sequence). CDR3 nucleotide sequence: TGTGCCTTCAGGAACTATTATTATAAGAAACTCTTC. It encodes CAFRNYYYKKLF.

As for this clone: TCRdb shows a much larger clone's protein in place of this DNA's translation, and the two differ at residue 3, likely through a read error; the protein shown is translated from the DNA. The chain has TRGV9 and TRGJ1 or TRGJ2. As TCRdb names no J gene, one was assigned here on the basis of a DNA match to germline. CDR1 is GITISATS and CDR2 is ISYDGTV in the germline V gene (reference sequence). This CDR3 contains 14 residues. The CDR3 bases are TGTGCCTCGTGGGAGCCGCGAAATTATTATAAGAAACTCTTT. Protein: CASWEPRNYYKKLF.

The chain carries TRGV3 and TRGJP2. The CDR3 contains 13 residues. V lost 2 bases to trimming and J lost 9 bases; unmatched junction nucleotides: 6. CDR1 is VTNTFY and CDR2 is YDVSTARD in the germline V gene (reference sequence). CDR3 sequence (DNA): TGTGCCACCTGGGACACTCCTTATTGGATCAAGACGTTT. Protein product: CATWDTPYWIKTF.

This clone was counted between two and nine times. A far more abundant clone sits one base away, making this likely a read error. The chain uses TRGV2 and TRGJ1 or TRGJ2. Here the J gene came from matching the DNA to germline, since TCRdb omits it. Trimming at V came to 1 base and at J to 10 bases, leaving 4 bases not matched to a gene. This CDR3 has 11 residues. Germline CDR1 is EGSNGY and CDR2 is YDSYNSKV. CDR3 loop: CATWDGNKKLF. In DNA form, the CDR3 reads TGTGCCACCTGGGACGGTAACAAGAAACTCTTT.

This clone was observed a handful of times. TCRdb assigns this DNA the protein of a much larger clone, which departs from its translation at residue 13; this likely reflects a read error, and the protein shown comes from translating the DNA. The rearrangement uses TRGV9 and TRGJ1 or TRGJ2. Here the J gene came from matching the DNA to germline, since TCRdb omits it. Germline CDR1 and CDR2: GITISATS and ISYDGTV (reference sequence). The CDR3 contains 17 residues. The CDR3: CALWEPTTPWNYHKKLF. The CDR3 bases are TGTGCCTTGTGGGAGCCAACAACCCCCTGGAATTATCATAAGAAACTCTTT.

This clone was observed many times. A far larger clone is one base from this, pointing to a likely read error. Within the sample, other DNA sequences also encode this same CDR3. The chain uses TRGV9 and TRGJP. Germline matching of the DNA provided the J gene here, since TCRdb leaves it blank. The CDR3 has 17 amino acids. Germline loops: CDR1 GITISATS, CDR2 ISYDGTV (reference sequence). Germline trimming cut 1 base from V and 6 bases from J; bases unmatched to any gene: 6. CDR3 coding DNA: TGTGCCTTGTGGGAGGTACTAAGAGAGTTGGGCAAAAAAATCAAGGTATTT. This sequence encodes CALWEVLRELGKKIKVF.

This clone occurred many times. TCRdb shows a much larger clone's protein in place of this DNA's translation, and the two differ at residue 4, likely through a read error; the protein shown is translated from the DNA. This sequence joins TRGV9 and TRGJ1 or TRGJ2. CDR1 and CDR2 from the germline V gene are GITISATS and ISYDGTV (reference sequence). The junction had 6 bases not matched to a gene; V was cut back by 7 bases and J by 0 bases. CDR3 length: 13 amino acids. The CDR3 region has the DNA TGTGCCTTGTGCGATCCGAATTATTATAAGAAACTCTTT. It codes for CALCDPNYYKKLF.

In its sample, this clone was seen many times. The V gene is TRGV9, the J gene TRGJP. The germline gives CDR1 GITISATS, CDR2 ISYDGTV (reference sequence). This CDR3 has 16 residues. With V trimmed by 2 bases and J by 7 bases, 5 bases remained unmatched. CDR3 sequence: CALWEAWELGKKIKVF. DNA of the CDR3: TGTGCCTTGTGGGAGGCCTGGGAGTTGGGCAAAAAAATCAAGGTATTT.

As to this clone: This DNA's translation and the protein TCRdb lists, from a much larger clone, do not match at residue 8, likely due to a read error; the protein shown is translated from the DNA. The rearrangement links TRGV9 to TRGJ1 or TRGJ2. V was pared by 2 bases and J by 3 bases, with 7 bases of the junction left unmatched. The germline CDR1 and CDR2 sequences are GITISATS and ISYDGTV (reference sequence). This CDR3 has 14 residues. The DNA for the CDR3 is TGTGCCTTGTGGGAGGAGGAGGTTTATTATAAGAAACTCTTT. Amino acid sequence: CALWEEEVYYKKLF.

This clone was detected a few times. The protein recorded in TCRdb matches a much larger clone and deviates from this DNA's translation at residue 9, suggesting a read error; the protein here is obtained by translating the DNA. The V and J genes are TRGV9 and TRGJP. TCRdb records no J gene; here it was assigned by comparing the DNA to germline. This CDR3 comprises 18 residues. The V gene's germline CDR1 is GITISATS and CDR2 ISYDGTV (reference sequence). The V segment lost 0 bases and the J segment 9 bases; nucleotides outside the gene matches: 11. CDR3: CALWEVYSLRLGKKIKVF. The CDR3 DNA sequence: TGTGCCTTGTGGGAGGTGTATAGCCTAAGGTTGGGCAAAAAAATCAAGGTATTT.

There are a few counts of this clone. With only one base between it and a far larger clone, this is likely a read error. Other DNA sequences in this sample translate to the same CDR3. This chain connects TRGV9 to TRGJ1 or TRGJ2. Because TCRdb records no J gene, it was assigned here through a match of the DNA to germline. The germline V gene has CDR1 GITISATS and CDR2 ISYDGTV (reference sequence). V lost 4 bases to trimming and J lost 10 bases; unmatched junction nucleotides: 10. CDR3 length: 12 amino acids. The DNA for the CDR3 is TGTGCCTTGTGGGAACCCCGAGTGAAGAAACTCTTT. Translated: CALWEPRVKKLF.

There are a few counts of this clone. For this DNA, TCRdb reports the protein of a much larger clone, which diverges at residue 10, most likely from a read error; the protein presented here is translated directly from the DNA. Written as DNA, the CDR3 is TGTGCCTTGTGGGAGGTGCATCGGCAAGGGTTGGGCAAAAAAATCAAGGTATTT. Its translation: CALWEVHRQGLGKKIKVF. The rearrangement uses TRGV9 and TRGJP. Assignment of the J gene here rests on matching the DNA to germline, because TCRdb gives none. The CDR3 is made up of 18 amino acids. Per the germline V gene, CDR1 is GITISATS and CDR2 is ISYDGTV (reference sequence).

Ten or more counts support this clone. The TCRdb protein and the DNA translation do not line up at residue 6; the protein shown here was made by translating the DNA. The V and J genes are TRGV9 and TRGJ1 or TRGJ2. The J gene, not given by TCRdb, was assigned here from a germline match of the nucleotide sequence. Germline lookup yields CDR1 GITISATS and CDR2 ISYDGTV (reference sequence). CDR3 length: 12 residues. Trimming at V came to 2 bases and at J to 12 bases, leaving 10 bases not matched to a gene. The CDR3 spells CALWEGRVRKLF. CDR3 nucleotide sequence: TGTGCCTTGTGGGAGGGGCGGGTTCGGAAACTCTTT.

As concerns this clone: TCRdb lists the protein of a much larger clone for this DNA, which differs at residue 3, so this is likely a read error; the protein given here is translated from the DNA itself. The chain is built from TRGV9 and TRGJ1 or TRGJ2. The J gene, left out of TCRdb, was set here by checking the DNA against germline. From germline, CDR1 is GITISATS and CDR2 ISYDGTV (reference sequence). The CDR3 totals 13 residues. The CDR3 sequence: CASWEPLYYKKLF. The CDR3 DNA reads as TGTGCCTCGTGGGAGCCACTATATTATAAGAAACTCTTT.

This clone was observed many times. The protein TCRdb gives is from a much larger clone and does not agree with this DNA's translation at residue 3, likely a read error; the protein shown here comes from the DNA. CDR3: CAPWVTNYYKKLF. CDR3 nucleotide sequence: TGTGCCCCCTGGGTTACGAATTATTATAAGAAACTCTTT. The chain carries TRGV4 and TRGJ1 or TRGJ2. TCRdb records no J gene; here it was assigned by comparing the DNA to germline. The germline gives CDR1 EGSTGY, CDR2 YDSYTSSV. The CDR3 length is 13 residues.

As for this clone: The protein held in TCRdb is that of a much larger clone and does not match this DNA's translation at residue 11, likely because of a read error; the protein shown is translated from the DNA. The rearrangement joins TRGV3 to TRGJP. The J gene was not available in TCRdb and was assigned here by matching the DNA to germline segments. The V gene's germline CDR1 is VTNTFY and CDR2 YDVSTARD (reference sequence). The CDR3 runs 17 residues. CDR3 sequence: CATWDRPQELDKKIKVF. The DNA of the CDR3 is TGTGCCACCTGGGACAGGCCCCAAGAGTTGGACAAAAAAATCAAGGTATTT.

This clone was recorded at least ten times. The chain uses TRGV8 and TRGJ1 or TRGJ2. The trim removed 1 base at V and 0 bases at J, leaving 6 bases unmatched. In germline, CDR1 is VENAVY, CDR2 YDSYNSRV. This CDR3 is 15 amino acids long. The DNA for the CDR3 is TGTGCCACCTGGGATAGTGAACCGAATTATTATAAGAAACTCTTT. Translating it yields CATWDSEPNYYKKLF.

This clone has more than one count but fewer than ten. The translation of this DNA and the TCRdb protein of a much larger clone differ at residue 3, probably owing to a read error; the protein shown here is translated from the DNA. The V and J genes are TRGV9 and TRGJ1 or TRGJ2. TCRdb does not report a J gene; here it was assigned by matching the DNA to germline references. The CDR3 has 11 amino acids. Germline V gene sequence: CDR1 GITISATS, CDR2 ISYDGTV (reference sequence). CDR3 residues: CAMWEPPKKLF. Written as DNA, the CDR3 is TGTGCCATGTGGGAGCCACCTAAGAAACTCTTT.

A remark on this clone: Translating this DNA gives a protein that differs at residue 4 from the TCRdb one, which belongs to a much larger clone; a read error is likely, and the protein shown is this translation. The same CDR3 is also encoded by other DNA sequences in this sample. CDR3 residues: CALREAVSYYKKLF. The CDR3 region has the DNA TGTGCCTTGAGGGAGGCCGTAAGTTATTATAAGAAACTCTTT. The V call is TRGV9, the J call TRGJ1 or TRGJ2. The J gene was missing in TCRdb and was found by matching the end of the DNA to germline. This CDR3 comprises 14 residues. CDR1 is GITISATS and CDR2 is ISYDGTV in the germline V gene (reference sequence).

This clone was counted between two and nine times. Only one base separates this from a far larger clonotype, so it likely reflects a read error. This sample also contains other DNA sequences that code for the same CDR3. The chain couples TRGV4 to TRGJ1 or TRGJ2. As TCRdb names no J gene, one was assigned here on the basis of a DNA match to germline. Germline V lookup: CDR1 EGSTGY, CDR2 YDSYTSSV. The length of the CDR3 is 12 residues. Trimming cost V 2 bases and J 11 bases; bases outside gene matches: 9. The CDR3 coding sequence is TGTGCCACCTGGGATGTCGGCCTAGAGAAACTCTTT. Translation gives CATWDVGLEKLF.

This clone was seen only a few times. TCRdb records a much larger clone's protein for this DNA, with a difference at residue 6 that likely arises from a read error; the protein given is the translation of the DNA. The chain combines TRGV2 with TRGJP2. No J gene is reported in TCRdb; it was inferred here by comparing the DNA with germline. V was pared by 2 bases and J by 11 bases, with 8 bases of the junction left unmatched. Germline V gene lookup returns CDR1 EGSNGY and CDR2 YDSYNSKV. The CDR3 runs 13 residues. This chain's CDR3 is CATWDEQRWIKTF. The CDR3 DNA reads as TGTGCCACCTGGGACGAGCAGAGATGGATCAAGACGTTT.

To note about this clone: TCRdb pairs this DNA with a much larger clone's protein that differs at residue 9, likely a read error; the protein shown was translated from the DNA. CDR3 region: CATWDGEVRKLF. Written as DNA, the CDR3 is TGTGCCACCTGGGACGGGGAGGTAAGGAAACTCTTT. The chain carries TRGV2 and TRGJ1 or TRGJ2. Here the J gene was assigned by germline matching of the DNA, as TCRdb has none. CDR3 size: 12 residues. The V and J ends lost 0 bases and 12 bases, in that order; junction bases with no gene match: 8. The germline gives CDR1 EGSNGY, CDR2 YDSYNSKV.

Of note for this clone: A far larger clone is one nucleotide away, so this likely arose from a read error. Within the sample, other DNA sequences also encode this same CDR3. This sequence joins TRGV4 and TRGJ1 or TRGJ2. Since TCRdb gives no J gene, matching the DNA to germline was used here to assign it. Trimming removed 2 bases from V and 12 bases from J; junction bases left unmatched: 16. The CDR3 runs 14 residues. The germline V gene encodes CDR1 EGSTGY and CDR2 YDSYTSSV. The CDR3 region has the DNA TGTGCCACCTGGGATGTGGAAGTCGGGAGGCGGAAACTCTTT. Residues: CATWDVEVGRRKLF.

This clone showed up many times. The genes are TRGV4 and TRGJP1. TCRdb leaves out the J gene; it was filled in here by matching the DNA to germline. V lost 1 base to trimming and J lost 4 bases; unmatched junction nucleotides: 3. Looked up from germline, CDR1 is EGSTGY and CDR2 is YDSYTSSV. The CDR3 extends over 14 amino acids. In nucleotides, the CDR3 is TGTGCCACCTGGGATGGTCGCACTGGTTGGTTCAAGATATTT. Its protein is CATWDGRTGWFKIF.